Reported below is one TCR beta chain. Its specificity is not known. The trim removed 2 bases at V and 3 bases at J, leaving 5 bases unmatched. This CDR3 contains 16 residues. Germline assignment: CDR1 MNHNS and CDR2 SASEGT. The data originate from a study of shared clonotypes between healthy human individuals. Overall study: Each donor's CD8 memory used one plate, CD8 naive two, each CD4 subset three. Study results and caveats: Naive subsets typically showed greater estimated richness than memory subsets. Rarefaction revealed incomplete sorted-subset sequencing despite large depth. Researchers sampled blood only, noting tissue repertoires likely differ.

Naive CD8 cells, CD45RO-negative and positively selected for CCR7, excluded terminally differentiated effector memory CD45RA+ cells. Sequenced by immunoSEQ multiplex PCR; TCRdb stores in-frame clones only, minus some. The repertoire holds around 2.1 million clones, 85% to 95% seen once, with 1.5% to 2% in the top ten. V is TRBV6-1 and J is TRBJ2-7, with TRBD2 matching 12 bases. This sequence was found in a man younger than 35 in good health. Some clones in this sample may be carry-over from other donors' samples. The sequenced material came from naive CD8+ T cells from PBMCs. This CDR3 reads CASSELAGGTNYEQYF. The CDR3 DNA reads TGTGCCAGCAGTGAACTAGCGGGAGGGACCAACTACGAGCAGTACTTC.